A selection of T cell receptor beta chains follows, all from one sample in a study of blood T cell repertoires in COVID-19. Assay used: immunoSEQ multiplex PCR; TCRdb lists only in-frame clones, some missing. This sample has about 21,000 clones, with roughly 80% found just once. The source material was peripheral blood. Every receptor here comes from a man in his fifties or sixties with active COVID-19. The CDR3 runs from the conserved cysteine through the conserved F or W. D genes are given only for firm matches. Only part of the rows carry a size: once, few, many, or a class if the clone is expanded.

>once|-|TRBJ1-2|TRBV6-5
CATKSREVGYTF
TGTGCCACCAAGAGCAGGGAAGTTGGCTACACCTTC
>once|TRBD1|TRBJ2-7|TRBV19
CASSLGQGPYEQYF
TGTGCCAGTAGTCTCGGACAGGGTCCCTACGAGCAGTACTTC
>-|-|TRBJ1-4|TRBV28
CASSLRANEKLFF
TGTGCCAGCAGTTTGAGGGCTAATGAAAAACTGTTTTTT
>-|-|TRBJ2-1|TRBV20-1
CSASEGLIRDEQFF
TGCAGTGCTAGTGAGGGGCTCATACGCGATGAGCAGTTCTTC
>-|-|TRBJ2-5|TRBV9
CASSPGGLGQETQYF
TGTGCCAGCAGCCCGGGCGGGCTAGGCCAAGAGACCCAGTACTTC
>-|TRBD2|TRBJ2-3|TRBV9
CASSSRHAGGPTDTQYF
TGTGCCAGCAGCTCCAGACACGCGGGAGGGCCGACAGATACGCAGTATTTT
>-|TRBD2|TRBJ2-7|TRBV3-1/TRBV3-2
CASSREGLRREYEQYF
TGTGCCAGCAGCCGGGAGGGACTACGCCGAGAGTACGAGCAGTACTTC
>-|-|TRBJ2-6|TRBV10-3
CAISDAGTRDYSGANVLTF
TGTGCCATCAGTGATGCCGGGACAAGGGACTACTCTGGGGCCAACGTCCTGACTTTC
>-|TRBD1|TRBJ2-5|TRBV10-3
CAISETGQGPTQYF
TGTGCCATCAGTGAGACAGGACAGGGCCCGACCCAGTACTTC
>few|-|TRBJ1-2|TRBV27
CASSLEGFYGYTF
TGTGCCAGCAGTCTCGAGGGATTCTATGGCTACACCTTC
>-|TRBD1|TRBJ2-1|TRBV19
CATRQGYNEQFF
TGTGCCACCCGACAGGGGTACAATGAGCAGTTCTTC
>-|-|TRBJ2-1|TRBV7-2
CASSLAPGPVDYNEQFF
TGTGCCAGCAGCTTAGCCCCAGGCCCCGTCGATTACAATGAGCAGTTCTTC
>-|TRBD2|TRBJ2-1|TRBV5-1
CASSSGLAVLYNEQFF
TGCGCCAGCAGCTCCGGACTAGCGGTACTTTACAATGAGCAGTTCTTC
>many|-|TRBJ1-1|TRBV4-1
CASSQDAGGTEAFF
TGCGCCAGCAGCCAAGATGCCGGGGGCACTGAAGCTTTCTTT
>-|TRBD2|TRBJ2-2|TRBV18
CASSPLTSGLSGELFF
TGTGCCAGCTCACCGCTGACTAGCGGGTTGTCCGGGGAGCTGTTTTTT
>-|TRBD1|TRBJ1-1|TRBV29-1
CSVEDRLGLSGQGSKFEAFF
TGCAGCGTTGAAGATCGATTGGGTTTATCGGGACAGGGGTCTAAGTTTGAAGCTTTCTTT
>-|TRBD1|TRBJ1-1|TRBV4-3
CASSPSRTGNTEAFF
TGCGCCAGCAGCCCCTCCCGGACAGGGAACACTGAAGCTTTCTTT
>-|TRBD1|TRBJ1-5|TRBV10-3
CAIGDRTEGPQHF
TGTGCCATCGGGGACAGGACCGAGGGGCCCCAGCATTTT
>-|TRBD1|TRBJ2-3|TRBV19
CATSRTGSADTQYF
TGTGCCACCTCAAGGACAGGGTCCGCAGATACGCAGTATTTT
>-|-|TRBJ2-1|TRBV12-1
CASRLPGLAGRAEQFF
TGTGCCAGCAGGCTCCCGGGACTAGCGGGACGCGCGGAGCAGTTCTTC
>-|TRBD1|TRBJ1-4|TRBV28
CASSKPGQGLVKLFF
TGTGCCAGCAGTAAACCGGGACAGGGGTTGGTAAAACTGTTTTTT
>-|-|TRBJ2-3|TRBV27
CASRVRTDTQYF
TGTGCCAGCAGGGTGAGGACAGATACGCAGTATTTT
>-|-|TRBJ2-3|TRBV24-1
CATSEGGQSTDTQYF
TGTGCCACCAGTGAGGGGGGACAGAGCACAGATACGCAGTATTTT
>once|TRBD2|TRBJ2-2|TRBV6-2/TRBV6-3
CASSYSRLAGVGAGELFF
TGTGCCAGCAGTTACTCGAGACTAGCGGGAGTGGGCGCCGGGGAGCTGTTTTTT
>few|-|TRBJ1-5|TRBV19
CASSSRSLNQPQHF
TGTGCCAGTAGTAGCCGCAGTCTCAATCAGCCCCAGCATTTT
>-|-|TRBJ2-1|TRBV5-4
CASSLSPSHEQFF
TGTGCCAGCAGCTTGTCGCCTAGTCATGAGCAGTTCTTC
>-|-|TRBJ2-7|TRBV25-1
CASKGQYYEQYF
TGTGCCAGCAAGGGGCAGTACTACGAGCAGTACTTC
>-|-|TRBJ2-2|TRBV21-1
CASSKDGTGSGGELFF
TGTGCCAGCAGCAAAGACGGGACAGGGTCTGGCGGGGAGCTGTTTTTT
>-|TRBD2|TRBJ2-1|TRBV28
CASLLAGGPYNEQFF
TGTGCCAGTCTTCTAGCGGGAGGCCCCTACAATGAGCAGTTCTTC
>-|TRBD1|TRBJ1-1|TRBV5-4
CASRGTGGIGTEAFF
TGTGCCAGCAGGGGGACAGGGGGGATAGGCACTGAAGCTTTCTTT
>once|-|TRBJ2-7|TRBV15
CATSGGFYEQYF
TGTGCCACCAGCGGGGGGTTCTACGAGCAGTACTTC
>-|TRBD2|TRBJ2-7|TRBV28
CASRRGGYEQYF
TGTGCCAGCAGGCGGGGGGGTTACGAGCAGTACTTC
>-|-|TRBJ2-7|TRBV5-1
CASSWTGAYEQYF
TGCGCCAGCAGCTGGACGGGGGCCTACGAGCAGTACTTC
>-|TRBD1|TRBJ2-2|TRBV7-3
CASSQGVTGELFF
TGTGCCAGCTCCCAGGGGGTCACCGGGGAGCTGTTTTTT